Listed below are T cell receptor beta chains from one sample, sequenced in a study of blood T cell repertoires in COVID-19. Sequencing used immunoSEQ multiplex PCR; TCRdb keeps in-frame clones, though not all of them. The table lists about 150,000 clones, approximately 86% of them singletons. Material: peripheral blood. Source of these receptors: a woman aged 40 to 55 with active or convalescent COVID-19. The CDR3 runs from the conserved cysteine through the conserved F or W. D genes are given only for firm matches. Not every row has a clone size; where given, it reads once, few, many or a size class.

J | size | D | V | CDR3 | DNA
TRBJ1-6 | few | . | TRBV5-6 | CASSLEYGTVYNSPLHF | TGTGCCAGCAGCTTGGAGTATGGGACTGTCTATAATTCACCCCTCCACTTT
TRBJ1-1 | once | . | TRBV24-1 | CATSGRVGTEAFF | TGTGCCACCAGTGGCAGGGTAGGGACTGAAGCTTTCTTT
TRBJ2-7 | once | TRBD1 | TRBV7-8 | CASSHRGRGYEQYF | TGTGCCAGCAGCCACAGGGGGCGGGGCTACGAGCAGTACTTC
TRBJ2-5 | . | . | TRBV2 | CASSEAGESLYF | TGTGCCAGCAGTGAAGCCGGGGAATCACTGTACTTC
TRBJ1-3 | . | . | TRBV6-5 | CASSYAGSGNTIYF | TGTGCCAGCAGTTATGCAGGCTCTGGAAACACCATATATTTT
TRBJ2-1 | once | TRBD2 | TRBV5-1 | CASSLAGTGGDREQFF | TGCGCCAGCAGCTTGGCCGGGACGGGAGGGGACCGTGAGCAGTTCTTC
TRBJ2-7 | . | TRBD1 | TRBV6-5 | CASSYSGGQGTYEQYF | TGTGCCAGCAGTTACTCGGGCGGACAGGGGACGTACGAGCAGTACTTC
TRBJ2-5 | once | . | TRBV7-7 | CASSPRTVNPRETQYF | TGTGCTAGCAGCCCCAGGACAGTCAACCCGAGGGAGACCCAGTACTTC
TRBJ1-4 | . | . | TRBV2 | CASRGQGIANEKLFF | TGTGCCAGCAGGGGCCAGGGAATAGCTAATGAAAAACTGTTTTTT
TRBJ2-3 | few | . | TRBV27 | CASSFGGTTDTQYF | TGTGCCAGCAGTTTCGGAGGGACCACAGATACGCAGTATTTT
TRBJ2-3 | . | . | TRBV25-1 | CASSSGGPFTGTDTQYF | TGTGCCAGCAGTTCAGGGGGGCCCTTCACCGGCACAGATACGCAGTATTTT
TRBJ2-6 | . | TRBD2 | TRBV18 | CASSRTLARGGSGANVLTF | TGTGCCAGCTCACGAACCCTGGCGAGGGGAGGGTCTGGGGCCAACGTCCTGACTTTC
TRBJ2-3 | . | . | TRBV5-5 | CASSSDGLSTDTQYF | TGTGCCAGCAGCTCGGACGGACTTAGCACAGATACGCAGTATTTT
TRBJ1-2 | once | . | TRBV12-3/TRBV12-4 | CASSLGQNYGYTF | TGTGCCAGCAGTTTAGGGCAGAACTATGGCTACACCTTC
TRBJ1-6 | . | . | TRBV24-1 | CATPIPLHF | TGTGCCACCCCTATACCCCTCCACTTT
TRBJ2-1 | . | . | TRBV19 | CASSPTGNLHNEQFF | TGTGCCAGTAGCCCTACAGGGAACTTGCACAATGAGCAGTTCTTC
TRBJ1-2 | . | . | TRBV11-2 | CASSPNIYLGQETYGYTF | TGTGCCAGCAGCCCCAACATCTACTTGGGGCAGGAGACCTATGGCTACACCTTC
TRBJ2-1 | . | TRBD2 | TRBV7-2 | CASSDRTSGRSNEQFF | TGTGCCAGCAGCGACAGAACTAGCGGGAGGAGCAATGAGCAGTTCTTC
TRBJ2-7 | . | TRBD2 | TRBV18 | CASAPSGGLYEQYF | TGTGCCAGCGCCCCTAGCGGGGGGTTATACGAGCAGTACTTC
TRBJ2-3 | few | TRBD1 | TRBV18 | CASSPDRGSGDTQYF | TGTGCCAGCTCACCAGACAGGGGATCAGGGGATACGCAGTATTTT
TRBJ1-1 | . | . | TRBV15 | CATSRDLQDTEAFF | TGTGCCACCAGCAGAGATCTTCAGGACACTGAAGCTTTCTTT
TRBJ1-1 | . | . | TRBV19 | CASSHPTGQPTRTEAFF | TGTGCCAGTAGTCACCCTACAGGACAGCCGACGAGGACTGAAGCTTTCTTT
TRBJ1-1 | . | . | TRBV2 | CASTRERDRAEAFF | TGTGCCAGCACCCGGGAAAGGGATAGAGCTGAAGCTTTCTTT
TRBJ1-1 | . | TRBD1 | TRBV3-1/TRBV3-2 | CASRDGTGNTEAFF | TGTGCCAGCAGGGATGGGACAGGGAACACTGAAGCTTTCTTT
TRBJ2-2 | . | . | TRBV27 | CASSPRGFNTGELFF | TGTGCCAGCAGTCCCAGGGGTTTTAACACCGGGGAGCTGTTTTTT
TRBJ1-1 | . | . | TRBV10-3 | CAISYSLNTEAFF | TGTGCCATCAGTTACAGCTTGAACACTGAAGCTTTCTTT
TRBJ1-1 | once | . | TRBV5-5 | CASSQLDRNTEAFF | TGTGCCAGCAGCCAACTGGACAGGAACACTGAAGCTTTCTTT
TRBJ1-4 | . | . | TRBV7-2 | CASSLGLHRNEKLFF | TGTGCCAGCAGCTTAGGACTGCACCGGAATGAAAAACTGTTTTTT
TRBJ2-7 | once | . | TRBV28 | CASTPGGTTYEQYF | TGTGCCAGCACCCCGGGCGGGACGACCTACGAGCAGTACTTC
TRBJ1-2 | . | TRBD1 | TRBV10-1 | CASSDSNQGDGYTF | TGCGCCAGCAGTGACTCCAACCAGGGGGATGGCTACACCTTC
TRBJ2-5 | . | TRBD1 | TRBV18 | CASSQTGVEETQYF | TGTGCCAGCTCACAGACAGGGGTAGAGGAGACCCAGTACTTC
TRBJ1-3 | . | . | TRBV2 | CASSVTGTGNTIYF | TGTGCCAGCAGCGTAACAGGAACGGGAAACACCATATATTTT